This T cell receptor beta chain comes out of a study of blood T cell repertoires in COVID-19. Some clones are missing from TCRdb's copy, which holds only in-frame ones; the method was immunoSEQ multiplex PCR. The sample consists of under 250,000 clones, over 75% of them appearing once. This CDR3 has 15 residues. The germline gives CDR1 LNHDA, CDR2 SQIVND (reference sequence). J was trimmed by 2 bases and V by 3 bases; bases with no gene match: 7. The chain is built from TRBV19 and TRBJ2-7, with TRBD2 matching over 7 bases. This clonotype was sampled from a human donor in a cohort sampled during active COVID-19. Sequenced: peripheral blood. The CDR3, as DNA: TGTGCCAGTAGTATCGCGGCTAGCGGCCCCTACGAGCAGTACTTC. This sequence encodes CASSIAASGPYEQYF.